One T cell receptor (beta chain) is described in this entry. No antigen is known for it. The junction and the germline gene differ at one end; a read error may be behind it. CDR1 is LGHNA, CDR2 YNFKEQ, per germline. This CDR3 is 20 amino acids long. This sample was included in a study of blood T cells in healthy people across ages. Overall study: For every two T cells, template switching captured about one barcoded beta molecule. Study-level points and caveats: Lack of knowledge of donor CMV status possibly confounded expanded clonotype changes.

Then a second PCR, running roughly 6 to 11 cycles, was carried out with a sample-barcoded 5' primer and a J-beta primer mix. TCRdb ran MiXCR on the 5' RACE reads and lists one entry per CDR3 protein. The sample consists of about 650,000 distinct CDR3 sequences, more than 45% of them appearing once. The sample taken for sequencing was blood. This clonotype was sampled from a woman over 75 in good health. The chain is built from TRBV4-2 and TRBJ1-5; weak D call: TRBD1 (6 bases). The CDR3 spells CSSSQDQVGSGRGANQPQHF. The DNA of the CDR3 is TGTTCCAGCAGCCAAGATCAAGTAGGATCCGGGCGGGGGGCAAATCAGCCCCAGCATTTT.